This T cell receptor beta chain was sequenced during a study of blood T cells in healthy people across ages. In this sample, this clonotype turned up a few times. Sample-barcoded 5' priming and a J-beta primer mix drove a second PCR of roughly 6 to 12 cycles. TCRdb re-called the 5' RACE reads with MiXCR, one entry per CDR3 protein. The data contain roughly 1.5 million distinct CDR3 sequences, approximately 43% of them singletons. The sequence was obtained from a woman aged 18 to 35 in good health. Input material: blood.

The CDR3, as DNA: TGTGCCAGCAGCTCCATGTGGGGGCAAGAGACCCAGTACTTC. Translation: CASSSMWGQETQYF. This rearrangement joins TRBV7-2 to TRBJ2-5, with D perhaps being TRBD1 or TRBD2 (5 bases each). This CDR3 has 14 residues. V lost 4 bases, J lost 2 bases, and 11 bases lay in between. The germline gives CDR1 SGHTA, CDR2 FQGNSA.